Reported below is one TCR beta chain. The antigen remains undetermined. This record comes from a study of Ad26.COV2.S vaccination and SARS-CoV-2 variants. CDR1 and CDR2 from the germline V gene are LGHNA and YNFKEQ. V was pared by 2 bases and J by 1 base, with 8 bases between. The CDR3 has 14 amino acids. General observations from the study: Reported post-vaccination CD8+ and CD4+ T cell responses to spike showed substantial breadth. Researchers cautioned that TCR breadth and depth analyses may have underestimated total T cell responses.

The data were produced by immunoSEQ multiplex PCR, yet TCRdb's version contains in-frame clones alone and is incomplete. The sample holds approximately 350,000 clones, roughly 87% seen once. The treatment denotes: 15 to 20 received Ad26.COV2.S at low or high dose, single or two shots; several received placebo; per-sample allocation not given. Sample collection was performed on day 63 after the first vaccine or placebo injection. Sequencing used peripheral blood, obtained in a trial of Ad26.COV2.S vaccine versus placebo. This TCR came from a person aged 18-60 years who received the Ad26.COV2.S COVID-19 vaccine or a placebo. The genes are TRBV4-2 and TRBJ1-1; a weak D match, TRBD1 (5 bases). CDR3 residues: CASSQTGQNTEAFF. As DNA, the CDR3 is TGTGCCAGCAGCCAAACTGGACAGAACACTGAAGCTTTCTTT.